This T cell receptor (beta chain) was recorded in a study of shared clonotypes between healthy human individuals. Findings and limits, study-wide: Across a few donors, naive CD4 shared roughly 5%, naive CD8 under 4%, memory CD4 2% to 2.5%, memory CD8 0.4% to 0.5%. An anticipated effect of sequencing depth on clonotype sharing among donors was recognized. Blood was the sole source, and tissue repertoires probably differ.

Over several immunoSEQ plates, each subset's genomic DNA was distributed in even portions. Assay: immunoSEQ multiplex PCR; the TCRdb copy retains only in-frame clones and omits some. Of some 1.1 million clones in the sample, 70% to 80% were seen once. Per germline, CDR1 SNHLY and CDR2 FYNNEI. The CDR3 runs 15 residues. V lost 4 bases to trimming and J lost 0 bases, with 10 bases between them. Remarks on this clone: Its antigen is unknown.

The material sequenced was memory CD4+ T cells from PBMCs. Indicated subset: CD45RA-negative fraction. The source is a man younger than 35 in good health. Some clones in this sample may be carry-over from other donors' samples. This sequence joins TRBV2 and TRBJ2-1; D unclear. The CDR3 DNA sequence: TGTGCCAGCAGTGTGGCAGTCAGCTCCTACAATGAGCAGTTCTTC. Translating gives CASSVAVSSYNEQFF.